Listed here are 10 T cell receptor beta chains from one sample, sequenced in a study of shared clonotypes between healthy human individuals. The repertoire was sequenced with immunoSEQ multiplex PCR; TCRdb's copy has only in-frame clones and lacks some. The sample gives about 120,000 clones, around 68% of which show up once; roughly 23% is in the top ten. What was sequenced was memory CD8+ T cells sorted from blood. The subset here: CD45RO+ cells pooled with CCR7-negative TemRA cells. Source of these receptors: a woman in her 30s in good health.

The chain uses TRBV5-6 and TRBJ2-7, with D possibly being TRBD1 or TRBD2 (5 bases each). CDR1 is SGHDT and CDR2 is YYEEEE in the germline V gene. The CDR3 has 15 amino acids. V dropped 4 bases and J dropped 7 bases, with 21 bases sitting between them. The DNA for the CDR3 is TGTGCCAGCAGCCCTGGTGGGGGTCCAGGGCGGGAGCAGTACTTC. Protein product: CASSPGGGPGREQYF.

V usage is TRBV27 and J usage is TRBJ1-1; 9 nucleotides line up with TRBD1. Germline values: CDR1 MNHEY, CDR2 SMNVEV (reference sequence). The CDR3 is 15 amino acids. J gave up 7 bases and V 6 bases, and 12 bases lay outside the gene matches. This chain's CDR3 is CASRSGTGRGFEAFF. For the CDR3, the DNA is TGTGCCAGCAGATCCGGGACAGGGAGGGGGTTTGAAGCTTTCTTT.

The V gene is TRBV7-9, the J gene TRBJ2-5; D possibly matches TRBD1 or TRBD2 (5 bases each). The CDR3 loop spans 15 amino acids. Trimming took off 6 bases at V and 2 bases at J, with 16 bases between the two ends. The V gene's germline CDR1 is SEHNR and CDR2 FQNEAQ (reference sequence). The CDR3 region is CASSPRGQGQETQYF. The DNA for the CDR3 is TGTGCCAGCAGTCCCCGGGGTCAGGGTCAAGAGACCCAGTACTTC.

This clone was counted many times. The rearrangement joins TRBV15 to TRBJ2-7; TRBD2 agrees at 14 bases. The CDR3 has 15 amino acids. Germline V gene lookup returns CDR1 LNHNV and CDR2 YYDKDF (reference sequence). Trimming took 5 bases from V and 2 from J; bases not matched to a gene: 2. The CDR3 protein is CATSLGLAGAYEQYF. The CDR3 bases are TGTGCCACCAGCCTGGGACTAGCGGGAGCCTACGAGCAGTACTTC.

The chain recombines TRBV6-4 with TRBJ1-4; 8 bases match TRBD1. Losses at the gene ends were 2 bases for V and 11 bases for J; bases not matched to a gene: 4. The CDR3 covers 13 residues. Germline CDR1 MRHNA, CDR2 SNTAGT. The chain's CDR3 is CASSDGDRGKLFF. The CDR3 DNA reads TGTGCCAGCAGTGACGGAGACAGGGGCAAACTGTTTTTT.

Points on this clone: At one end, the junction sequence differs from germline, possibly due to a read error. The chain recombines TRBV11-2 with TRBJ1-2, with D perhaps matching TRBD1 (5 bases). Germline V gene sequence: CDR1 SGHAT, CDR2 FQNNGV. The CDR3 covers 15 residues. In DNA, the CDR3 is TGTGCCAGCAGCTTAGACCGGGACGGACCGTTTCCACTTCCCTTC. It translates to CASSLDRDGPFPLPF.

This CDR3 reads CASSQGDRAANYGYTF. CDR3 nucleotides: TGTGCCAGCAGCCAGGGGGACAGAGCTGCTAACTATGGCTACACCTTC. The chain links TRBV4-2 to TRBJ1-2; 7 nucleotides match TRBD1. The CDR3 has 16 amino acids. The germline V gene has CDR1 LGHNA and CDR2 YNFKEQ. V shed 3 bases and J 0 bases; nucleotides not matched to a gene: 7.

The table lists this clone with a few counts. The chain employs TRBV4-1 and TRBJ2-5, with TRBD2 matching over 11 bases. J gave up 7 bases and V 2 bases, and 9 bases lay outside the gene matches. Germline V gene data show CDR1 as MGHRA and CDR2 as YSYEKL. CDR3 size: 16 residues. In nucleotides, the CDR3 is TGCGCCAGCAGCCAAATAGCGGGAGGGCCGTATGGGACCCAGTACTTC. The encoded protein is CASSQIAGGPYGTQYF.

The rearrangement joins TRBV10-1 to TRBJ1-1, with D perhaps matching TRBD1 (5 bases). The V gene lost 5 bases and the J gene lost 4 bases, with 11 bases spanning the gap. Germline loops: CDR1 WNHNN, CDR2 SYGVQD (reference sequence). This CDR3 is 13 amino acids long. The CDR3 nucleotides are TGCGCCAGCAGTACAGGCCGGGCCACTGAAGCTTTCTTT. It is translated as CASSTGRATEAFF.

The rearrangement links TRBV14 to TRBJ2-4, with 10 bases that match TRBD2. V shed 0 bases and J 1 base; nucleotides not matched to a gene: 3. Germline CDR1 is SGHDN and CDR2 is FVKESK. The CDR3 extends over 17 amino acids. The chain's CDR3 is CASSQEGLADAKNIQYF. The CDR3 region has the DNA TGTGCCAGCAGCCAAGAAGGACTAGCGGACGCCAAAAACATTCAGTACTTC.